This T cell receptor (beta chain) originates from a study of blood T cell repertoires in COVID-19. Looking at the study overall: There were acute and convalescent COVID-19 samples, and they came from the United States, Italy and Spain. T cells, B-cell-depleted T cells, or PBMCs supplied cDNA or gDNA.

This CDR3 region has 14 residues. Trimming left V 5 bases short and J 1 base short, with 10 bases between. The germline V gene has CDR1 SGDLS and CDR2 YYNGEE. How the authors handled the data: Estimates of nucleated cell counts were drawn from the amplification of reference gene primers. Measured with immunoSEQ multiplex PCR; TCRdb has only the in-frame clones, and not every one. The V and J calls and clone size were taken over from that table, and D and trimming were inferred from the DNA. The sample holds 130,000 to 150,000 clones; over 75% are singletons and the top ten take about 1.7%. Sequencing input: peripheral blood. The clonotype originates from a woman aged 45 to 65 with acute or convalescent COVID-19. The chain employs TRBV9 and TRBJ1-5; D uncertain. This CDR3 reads CASSGGTSNQPQHF. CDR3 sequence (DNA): TGTGCCAGCAGTGGAGGCACCAGCAATCAGCCCCAGCATTTT.